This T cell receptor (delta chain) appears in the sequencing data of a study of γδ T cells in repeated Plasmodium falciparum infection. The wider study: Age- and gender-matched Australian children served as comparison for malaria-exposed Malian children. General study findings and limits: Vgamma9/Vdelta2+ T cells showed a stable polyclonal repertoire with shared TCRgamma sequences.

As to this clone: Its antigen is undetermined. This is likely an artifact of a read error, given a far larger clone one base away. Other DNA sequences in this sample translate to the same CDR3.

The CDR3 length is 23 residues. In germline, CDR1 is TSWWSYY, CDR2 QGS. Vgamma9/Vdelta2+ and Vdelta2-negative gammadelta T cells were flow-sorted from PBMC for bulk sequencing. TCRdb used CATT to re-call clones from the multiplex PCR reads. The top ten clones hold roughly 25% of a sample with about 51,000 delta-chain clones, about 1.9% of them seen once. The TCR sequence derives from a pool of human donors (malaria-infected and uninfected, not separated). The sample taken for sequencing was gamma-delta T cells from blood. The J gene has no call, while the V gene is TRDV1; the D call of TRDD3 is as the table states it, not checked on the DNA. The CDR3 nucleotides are TGTGCTCTTGGTACTCTTTTTCTGACTGGGGGATACCCCCCCCGTACGTACACCGATAAACTCATCTTC. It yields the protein CALGTLFLTGGYPPRTYTDKLIF.